These T cell receptor beta chains were read from a single sample in a study of identical twins. TCRdb ran MiXCR on the 5' RACE reads and lists one entry per CDR3 protein. The table has around 690,000 distinct CDR3 sequences, 20% to 25% seen once. This sample also belongs to another study, concerning T cells expressing NK-cell markers.

Specimen: PBMCs. These TCRs come from a woman between 18 and 29 years old in good health. Each CDR3 is given with its conserved first and last residue. The D gene is left open where the match is weak. Clone size is stated in some rows and not others, as once, few, many or a class when expanded.

j_call clone_size d_call v_call cdr3_aa cdr3_nt
TRBJ2-7 - - TRBV2 CASIPADRYYEQYF TGTGCCAGCATCCCCGCCGACCGGTATTACGAGCAGTACTTC
TRBJ2-1 many - TRBV11-1 CASSLGRSNEQFF TGTGCCAGCAGCCTAGGACGGAGCAATGAGCAGTTCTTC
TRBJ2-3 few TRBD2 TRBV5-1 CASSLASGASDTQYF TGCGCCAGCAGCTTAGCTAGCGGGGCCAGCGATACGCAGTATTTT
TRBJ2-7 - - TRBV9 CASSPGAGSGNEQYF TGTGCCAGCAGCCCCGGGGCGGGGTCGGGGAACGAGCAGTACTTC
TRBJ2-3 - - TRBV3-1 CASSLPLITDTQYF TGTGCCAGCAGCTTGCCACTTATCACAGATACGCAGTATTTT
TRBJ2-7 many TRBD2 TRBV6-1 CASSETSGSYEQYF TGTGCCAGCAGCGAGACTAGCGGCTCCTACGAGCAGTACTTC
TRBJ2-5 many - TRBV7-9 CASSFYRGRTQETQYF TGTGCCAGCAGCTTCTACAGAGGTCGGACCCAAGAGACCCAGTACTTC
TRBJ1-5 - - TRBV7-9 CASSPHFNQPQHF TGTGCCAGCAGCCCTCACTTCAATCAGCCCCAGCATTTT
TRBJ2-1 - TRBD2 TRBV6-2/TRBV6-3 CASRAGGLSYNEQFF TGTGCCAGCAGAGCGGGAGGCCTCTCCTACAATGAGCAGTTCTTC
TRBJ2-3 - - TRBV9 CATARDGNTDTQYF TGTGCCACCGCGCGGGACGGAAACACAGATACGCAGTATTTT
TRBJ1-5 few - TRBV29-1 CSVEDGQPQHF TGCAGCGTTGAAGATGGGCAGCCCCAGCATTTT
TRBJ1-1 many - TRBV29-1 CSVISNTEAFF TGCAGCGTTATATCGAACACTGAAGCTTTCTTT
TRBJ2-5 many - TRBV20-1 CSARVGAGTQYF TGCAGTGCTAGAGTTGGGGCAGGGACCCAGTACTTC
TRBJ2-7 few TRBD1 TRBV6-2/TRBV6-3 CASSPTGQGIYEQYF TGTGCCAGCAGCCCTACGGGACAGGGGATCTACGAGCAGTACTTC
TRBJ1-2 - - TRBV14 CASSQKRGGTSNYGYTF TGTGCCAGCAGCCAGAAGAGAGGGGGGACTTCTAACTATGGCTACACCTTC
TRBJ1-1 - - TRBV5-1 CASSMGSTTEAFF TGCGCCAGCAGTATGGGCAGTACCACTGAAGCTTTCTTT
TRBJ1-5 - TRBD1 TRBV7-2 CASSLGQVGGNQPQHF TGTGCCAGCAGCCTGGGACAGGTGGGTGGAAATCAGCCCCAGCATTTT
TRBJ1-1 - - TRBV25-1 CASSESYRETYEAFF TGTGCCAGCAGTGAATCGTACAGGGAAACCTATGAAGCTTTCTTT
TRBJ2-7 - - TRBV6-1 CASSVTGFYEQYF TGTGCCAGCAGTGTTACAGGGTTCTACGAGCAGTACTTC
TRBJ2-7 - TRBD1 TRBV20-1 CSARDRTGRVYEQYF TGCAGTGCTAGAGACCGGACAGGGCGGGTTTACGAGCAGTACTTC
TRBJ2-5 few - TRBV6-5 CASSYDSKTQYF TGTGCCAGCAGTTATGATTCGAAGACCCAGTACTTC
TRBJ2-7 - - TRBV6-5 CASSYLPGPTYEQYF TGTGCCAGCAGTTACCTCCCAGGGCCCACCTACGAGCAGTACTTC
TRBJ2-4 few - TRBV12-3/TRBV12-4 CASSLAGDKNIQYF TGTGCCAGCAGTTTAGCAGGGGACAAAAACATTCAGTACTTC
TRBJ1-2 few - TRBV12-3/TRBV12-4 CATLTGRGYTF TGTGCCACCCTGACAGGCCGTGGCTACACCTTC
TRBJ1-5 few - TRBV4-3 CASSQDLGPSDQPQHF TGCGCCAGCAGCCAAGATCTTGGACCCAGCGATCAGCCCCAGCATTTT
TRBJ1-6 many TRBD1 TRBV6-1 CASSRWDRASPLHF TGTGCCAGCAGTCGATGGGACAGGGCTTCACCCCTCCACTTT
TRBJ2-3 few TRBD2 TRBV6-5 CASSYWREIKDTQYF TGTGCCAGCAGTTACTGGCGGGAGATCAAAGATACGCAGTATTTT
TRBJ1-3 many - TRBV12-3/TRBV12-4 CASSLTISGNTIYF TGTGCCAGCAGCCTTACGATCTCTGGAAACACCATATATTTT
TRBJ2-2 - TRBD2 TRBV20-1 CSGRPAGGRTGELFF TGCAGTGGACGCCCAGCGGGGGGGCGGACCGGGGAGCTGTTTTTT
TRBJ2-5 few TRBD2 TRBV9 CASSARLAGGPETQYF TGTGCCAGCAGCGCTCGATTAGCGGGGGGGCCCGAGACCCAGTACTTC
TRBJ2-7 many - TRBV15 CATSRDLSYEQYF TGTGCCACCAGCAGAGACCTGAGCTACGAGCAGTACTTC
TRBJ2-3 - TRBD2 TRBV12-3/TRBV12-4 CASVSGRGLKTHF TGTGCCAGCGTTTCTGGTCGGGGACTAAAAACCCATTTT
TRBJ1-1 many - TRBV29-1 CSVDGQKNTEAFF TGCAGCGTTGACGGACAGAAGAACACTGAAGCTTTCTTT
TRBJ2-2 - - TRBV6-1 CASSRTGEYGELFF TGTGCCAGCAGTAGGACCGGCGAGTACGGGGAGCTGTTTTTT
TRBJ1-1 - - TRBV6-6 CASSYNMNTEAFF TGTGCCAGCAGTTACAACATGAACACTGAAGCTTTCTTT
TRBJ2-7 many - TRBV28 CASSFALFYEQYF TGTGCCAGCAGTTTCGCTCTATTCTACGAGCAGTACTTC
TRBJ2-1 - TRBD2 TRBV20-1 CSARDRGAGAYNEQFF TGCAGTGCTAGAGATCGAGGGGCGGGGGCCTACAATGAGCAGTTCTTC